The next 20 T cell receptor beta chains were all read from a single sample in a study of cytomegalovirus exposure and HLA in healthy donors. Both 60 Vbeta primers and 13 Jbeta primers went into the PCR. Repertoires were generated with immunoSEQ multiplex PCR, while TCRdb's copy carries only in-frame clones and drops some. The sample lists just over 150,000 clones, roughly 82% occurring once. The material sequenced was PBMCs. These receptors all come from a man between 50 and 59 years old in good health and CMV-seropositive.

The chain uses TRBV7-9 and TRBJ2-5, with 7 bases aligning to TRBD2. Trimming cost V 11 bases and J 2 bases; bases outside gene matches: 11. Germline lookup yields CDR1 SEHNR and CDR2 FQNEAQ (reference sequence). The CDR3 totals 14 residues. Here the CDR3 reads CAWGGAGSQETQYF. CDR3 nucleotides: TGTGCCTGGGGCGGAGCGGGATCGCAAGAGACCCAGTACTTC.

The CDR3 spells CASSVVGSSGIYNEQFF. The CDR3 DNA sequence: TGTGCCAGCAGCGTAGTAGGTTCTAGCGGGATATACAATGAGCAGTTCTTC. The V and J genes are TRBV9 and TRBJ2-1; 9 bases are a match to TRBD2. Trimming took 0 bases from V and 4 from J; bases not matched to a gene: 8. This CDR3 is built from 17 residues. The germline V gene encodes CDR1 SGDLS and CDR2 YYNGEE.

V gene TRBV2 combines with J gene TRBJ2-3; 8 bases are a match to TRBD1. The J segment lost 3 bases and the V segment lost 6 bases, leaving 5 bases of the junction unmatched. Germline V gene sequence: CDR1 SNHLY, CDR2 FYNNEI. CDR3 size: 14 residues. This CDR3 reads CASSGDRFTDTQYF. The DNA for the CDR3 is TGTGCCAGCAGCGGGGACAGGTTTACAGATACGCAGTATTTT.

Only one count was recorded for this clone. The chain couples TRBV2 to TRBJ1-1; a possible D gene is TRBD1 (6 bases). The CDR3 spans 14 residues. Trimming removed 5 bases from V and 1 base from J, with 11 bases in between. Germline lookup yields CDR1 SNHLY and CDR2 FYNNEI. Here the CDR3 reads CASSFKQGNTEAFF. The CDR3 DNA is TGTGCCAGCAGTTTTAAACAGGGGAACACTGAAGCTTTCTTT.

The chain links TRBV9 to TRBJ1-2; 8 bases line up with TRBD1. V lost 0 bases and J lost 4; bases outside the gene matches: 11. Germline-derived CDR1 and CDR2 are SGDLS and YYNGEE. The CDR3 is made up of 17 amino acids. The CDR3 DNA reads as TGTGCCAGCAGCGTAGGTCCGCAGGGGGCGCTTTCCTATGGCTACACCTTC. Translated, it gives CASSVGPQGALSYGYTF.

The CDR3 DNA sequence: TGCGCCAGCAGCCATGAACTAGGGCCCTACGAGCAGTACGTC. Its protein product is CASSHELGPYEQYV. V is TRBV4-1 and J is TRBJ2-7; TRBD2 is a possible D gene (5 bases). This CDR3 region has 14 residues. V was cut by 3 bases and J by 2 bases, with 11 bases left in between. Germline V CDR1 and CDR2: MGHRA, YSYEKL.

This CDR3 reads CASSPLQGQGRQPQHF. The DNA of the CDR3 is TGTGCCAGCAGCCCACTCCAGGGACAGGGGCGTCAGCCCCAGCATTTT. The chain links TRBV7-8 to TRBJ1-5, with 10 bases identical to TRBD1. Germline V lookup: CDR1 SGHVS, CDR2 FQNEAQ. The V and J ends lost 5 bases and 6 bases, in that order; junction bases with no gene match: 10. The CDR3 spans 16 residues.

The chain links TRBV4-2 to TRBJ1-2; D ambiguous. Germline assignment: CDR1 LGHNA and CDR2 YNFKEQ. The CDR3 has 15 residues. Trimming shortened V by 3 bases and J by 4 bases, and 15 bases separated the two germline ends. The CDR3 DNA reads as TGTGCCAGCAGCCAGGAGATTAGAAGCCGCTATGGCTACACCTTC. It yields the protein CASSQEIRSRYGYTF.

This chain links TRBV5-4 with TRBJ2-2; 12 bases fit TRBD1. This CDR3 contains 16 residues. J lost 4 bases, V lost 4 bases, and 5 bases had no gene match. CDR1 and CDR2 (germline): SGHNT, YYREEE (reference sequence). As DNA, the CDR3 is TGTGCCAGCAGCGGGGACAGGGGGCGTAGCACCGGGGAGCTGTTTTTT. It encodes CASSGDRGRSTGELFF. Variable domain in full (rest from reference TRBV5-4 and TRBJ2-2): ETGVTQSPTHLIKTRGQQVTLRCSSQSGHNTVSWYQQALGQGPQFIFQYYREEENGRGNFPPRFSGLQFPNYSSELNVNALELDDSALYLCASSGDRGRSTGELFFGEGSRLTVL.

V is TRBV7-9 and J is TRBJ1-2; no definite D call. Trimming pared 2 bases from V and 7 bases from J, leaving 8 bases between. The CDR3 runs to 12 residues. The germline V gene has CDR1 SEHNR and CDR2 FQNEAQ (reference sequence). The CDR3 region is CASSLRGSGYTF. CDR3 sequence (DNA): TGTGCCAGCAGCTTACGAGGGTCTGGCTACACCTTC.

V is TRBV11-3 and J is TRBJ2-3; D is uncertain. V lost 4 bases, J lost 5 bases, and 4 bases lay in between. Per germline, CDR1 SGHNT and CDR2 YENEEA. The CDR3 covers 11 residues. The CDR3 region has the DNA TGTGCCAGCAGCTCCAAAGATACGCAGTATTTT. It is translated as CASSSKDTQYF.

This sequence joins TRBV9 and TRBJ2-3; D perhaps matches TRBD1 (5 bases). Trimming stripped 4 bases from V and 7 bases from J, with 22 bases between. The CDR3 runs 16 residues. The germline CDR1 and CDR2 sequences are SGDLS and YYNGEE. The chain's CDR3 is CASSFPQGVQSNTQYF. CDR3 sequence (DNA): TGTGCCAGCAGCTTCCCCCAAGGGGTTCAGTCAAATACGCAGTATTTT.

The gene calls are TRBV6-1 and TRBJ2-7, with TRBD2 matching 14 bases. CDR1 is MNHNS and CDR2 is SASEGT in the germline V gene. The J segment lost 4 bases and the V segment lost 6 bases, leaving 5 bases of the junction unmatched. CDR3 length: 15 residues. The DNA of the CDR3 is TGTGCCAGCAGGGAGGGACTAGCGGGAGCTTACGAGCAGTACGTC. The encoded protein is CASREGLAGAYEQYV.

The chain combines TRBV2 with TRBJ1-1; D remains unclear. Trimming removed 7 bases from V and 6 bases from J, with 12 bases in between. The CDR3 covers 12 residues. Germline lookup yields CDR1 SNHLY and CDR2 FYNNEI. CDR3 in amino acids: CASNLGPPEAFF. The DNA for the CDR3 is TGTGCCAGCAACCTTGGGCCCCCTGAAGCTTTCTTT.

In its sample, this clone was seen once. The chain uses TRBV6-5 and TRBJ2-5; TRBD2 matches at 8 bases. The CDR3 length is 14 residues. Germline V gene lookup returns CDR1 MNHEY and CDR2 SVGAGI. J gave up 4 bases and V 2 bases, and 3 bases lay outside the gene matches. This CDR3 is CASSYMRGAETQYF. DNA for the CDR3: TGTGCCAGCAGTTACATGCGGGGGGCAGAGACCCAGTACTTC.

CDR3 DNA sequence: TGCGCCAGCAGCCCGGGGACAGGGGGCGACTATGGCTACACCTTC. Residues: CASSPGTGGDYGYTF. The chain joins TRBV5-1 to TRBJ1-2, with 12 nucleotides matching TRBD1. V lost 4 bases and J lost 3; bases outside the gene matches: 4. This CDR3 contains 15 residues. Per the germline V gene, CDR1 is SGHRS and CDR2 is YFSETQ. The full variable domain, completed using reference TRBV5-1 and TRBJ1-2, is KAGVTQTPRYLIKTRGQQVTLSCSPISGHRSVSWYQQTPGQGLQFLFEYFSETQRNKGNFPGRFSGRQFSNSRSEMNVSTLELGDSALYLCASSPGTGGDYGYTFGSGTRLTVV.

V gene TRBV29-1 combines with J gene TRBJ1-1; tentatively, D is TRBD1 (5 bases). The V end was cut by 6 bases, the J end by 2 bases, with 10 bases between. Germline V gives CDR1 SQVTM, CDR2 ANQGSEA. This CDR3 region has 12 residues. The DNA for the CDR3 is TGCAGCGTCCCTGGACACAACACTGAAGCTTTCTTT. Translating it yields CSVPGHNTEAFF.

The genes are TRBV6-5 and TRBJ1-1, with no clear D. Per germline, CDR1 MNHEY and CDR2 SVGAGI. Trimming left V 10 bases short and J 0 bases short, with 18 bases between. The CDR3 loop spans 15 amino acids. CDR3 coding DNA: TGTGCCACCACCCCGCGGCCTCCTATGAACACTGAAGCTTTCTTT. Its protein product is CATTPRPPMNTEAFF.

CDR3 in DNA: TGCGCCAGCAGCCAACTACAGGGGTCTGGAAACACCATATATTTT. Translating it yields CASSQLQGSGNTIYF. The chain is built from TRBV4-1 and TRBJ1-3, with 7 positions matching TRBD1. J gave up 1 base and V 2 bases, and 2 bases lay outside the gene matches. There are 15 residues in the CDR3. Germline CDR1 is MGHRA and CDR2 is YSYEKL.

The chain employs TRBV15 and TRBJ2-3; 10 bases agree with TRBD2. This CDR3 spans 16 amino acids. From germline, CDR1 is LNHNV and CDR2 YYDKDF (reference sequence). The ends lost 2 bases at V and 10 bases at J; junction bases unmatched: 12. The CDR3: CATSRLLAGGLMSQYF. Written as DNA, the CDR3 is TGTGCCACCAGCAGACTATTAGCGGGGGGCCTAATGTCGCAGTATTTT. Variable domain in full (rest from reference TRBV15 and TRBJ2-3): DAMVIQNPRYQVTQFGKPVTLSCSQTLNHNVMYWYQQKSSQAPKLLFHYYDKDFNNEADTPDNFQSRRPNTSFCFLDIRSPGLGDTAMYLCATSRLLAGGLMSQYFGPGTRLTVL.